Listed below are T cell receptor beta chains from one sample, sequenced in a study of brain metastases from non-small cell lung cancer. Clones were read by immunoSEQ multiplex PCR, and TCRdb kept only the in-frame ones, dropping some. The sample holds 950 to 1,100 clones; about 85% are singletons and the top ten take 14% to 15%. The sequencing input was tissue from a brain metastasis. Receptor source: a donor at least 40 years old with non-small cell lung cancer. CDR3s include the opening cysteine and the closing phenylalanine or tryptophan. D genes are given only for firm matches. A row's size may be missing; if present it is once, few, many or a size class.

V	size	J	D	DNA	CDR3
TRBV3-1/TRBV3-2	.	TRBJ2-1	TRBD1	TGTGCCAGCAGCCAGGACAGGGGGCGGGAGCAGTTCTTC	CASSQDRGREQFF
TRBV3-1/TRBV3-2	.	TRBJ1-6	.	TGTGCCAGCAGCCCCACCGGGGGGCGCAGGAATTCACCCCTCCACTTT	CASSPTGGRRNSPLHF
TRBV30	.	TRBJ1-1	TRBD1	TGTGCCTGCACAGGGGCCTACTACACTGAAGCTTTCTTT	CACTGAYYTEAFF
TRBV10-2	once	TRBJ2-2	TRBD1	TGCGCCAGCAGACAGGGGGCGCGTGGCACCGGGGAGCTGTTTTTT	CASRQGARGTGELFF
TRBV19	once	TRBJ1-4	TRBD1	TGTGCCAGTAGTCCTGGGACAGGGAAGGGCGAAAAACTGTTTTTT	CASSPGTGKGEKLFF
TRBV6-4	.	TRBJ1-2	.	TGTGCCAGCAGTGATACCCCACAGGCCCCTTTCTATGGCTACACCTTC	CASSDTPQAPFYGYTF
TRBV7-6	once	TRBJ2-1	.	TGTGCCAGCACCTCCCCCACCGGGACTTTATACTACGATGAGCAGTTCTTC	CASTSPTGTLYYDEQFF
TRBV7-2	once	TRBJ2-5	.	TGTGCCAGCAGCTTAGGGTTGGAGACCCAGTACTTC	CASSLGLETQYF
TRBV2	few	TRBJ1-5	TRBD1	TGTGCCAGCAGTGCAGGGGGCGGCAATCAGCCCCAGCATTTT	CASSAGGGNQPQHF
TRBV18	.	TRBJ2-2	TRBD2	TGTGCCAGCTCACCGCTAGCGGGAGGAGGCACCGGGGAGCTGTTTTTT	CASSPLAGGGTGELFF
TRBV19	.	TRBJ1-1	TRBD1	TGTGCCAGTAGTACAAGACAGGGACGGACTGAAGCTTTCTTT	CASSTRQGRTEAFF
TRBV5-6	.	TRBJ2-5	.	TGTGCCAGCAGCCTTTGGACCGTCCGAGAGACCCAGTACTTC	CASSLWTVRETQYF
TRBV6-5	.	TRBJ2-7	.	TGTGCCAGCAGTTTCTCGTATAGCTCCTACGAGCAGTACTTC	CASSFSYSSYEQYF
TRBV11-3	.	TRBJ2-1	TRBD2	TGTGCCAGCAGCGAACGGGGACTAGCGGATTACAATGAGCAGTTCTTC	CASSERGLADYNEQFF
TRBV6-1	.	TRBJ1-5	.	TGTGCCAGCAGTGAGAGTTGGAATAGCAATCAGCCCCAGCATTTT	CASSESWNSNQPQHF
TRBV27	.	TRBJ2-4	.	TGTGCCAGCAGTTTCAGTGTTACCAAAAACATTCAGTACTTC	CASSFSVTKNIQYF
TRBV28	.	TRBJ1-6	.	TGTGCCAGCAGTTTAGCCAGAGGGCGTTCACCCCTCCACTTT	CASSLARGRSPLHF
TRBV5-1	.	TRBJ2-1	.	TGCGCCAGCAGCTTTGGAGGGGAAAATGAGCAGTTCTTC	CASSFGGENEQFF
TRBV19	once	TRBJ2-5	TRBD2	TGTGCCAGTAGTCCCGGGACTAGCGGGAGTCTCATGGAGACCCAGTACTTC	CASSPGTSGSLMETQYF
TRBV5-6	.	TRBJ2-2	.	TGTGCCAGCAGCTTTGCTGGAAACACCGGGGAGCTGTTTTTT	CASSFAGNTGELFF
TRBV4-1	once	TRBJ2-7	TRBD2	TGCGCCAGCAGCCAAGATCCCGGGACTAGATCCTACGAGCAGTACTTC	CASSQDPGTRSYEQYF
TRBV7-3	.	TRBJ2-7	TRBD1	TGTGCCAGCAGCGGGGACAGCTACGAGCAGTACTTC	CASSGDSYEQYF
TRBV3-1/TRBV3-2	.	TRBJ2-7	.	TGTGCCAGCAGCCATTCTAGTGGAAGCTCCTACGAGCAGTACTTC	CASSHSSGSSYEQYF
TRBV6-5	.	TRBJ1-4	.	TGTGCCAGCAGTTACAATGACGGCCATGAAAAACTGTTTTTT	CASSYNDGHEKLFF